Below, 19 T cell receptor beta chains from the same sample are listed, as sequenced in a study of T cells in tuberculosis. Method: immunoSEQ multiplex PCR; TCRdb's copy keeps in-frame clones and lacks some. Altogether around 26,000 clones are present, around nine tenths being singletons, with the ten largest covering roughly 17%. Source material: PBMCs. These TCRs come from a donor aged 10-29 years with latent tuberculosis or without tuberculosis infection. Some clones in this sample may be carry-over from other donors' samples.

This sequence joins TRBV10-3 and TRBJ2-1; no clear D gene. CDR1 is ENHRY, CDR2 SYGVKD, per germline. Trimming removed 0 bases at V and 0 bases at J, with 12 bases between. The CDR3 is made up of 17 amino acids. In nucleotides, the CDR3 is TGTGCCATCAGTGAGTCAATAATACTAAGCTCCTACAATGAGCAGTTCTTC. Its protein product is CAISESIILSSYNEQFF.

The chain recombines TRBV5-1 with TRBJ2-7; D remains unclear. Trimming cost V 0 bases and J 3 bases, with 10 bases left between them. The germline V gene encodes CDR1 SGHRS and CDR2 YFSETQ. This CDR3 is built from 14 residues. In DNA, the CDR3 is TGCGCCAGCAGCTTGGATGCGAAAAGCTACGAGCAGTACTTC. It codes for CASSLDAKSYEQYF.

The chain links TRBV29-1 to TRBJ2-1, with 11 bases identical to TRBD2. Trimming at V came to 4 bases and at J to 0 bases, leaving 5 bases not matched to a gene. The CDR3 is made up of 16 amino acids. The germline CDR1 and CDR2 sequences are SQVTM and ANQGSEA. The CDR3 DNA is TGCAGCGTTGGGACTAGCGGGCTTTTCTCCTACAATGAGCAGTTCTTC. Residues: CSVGTSGLFSYNEQFF.

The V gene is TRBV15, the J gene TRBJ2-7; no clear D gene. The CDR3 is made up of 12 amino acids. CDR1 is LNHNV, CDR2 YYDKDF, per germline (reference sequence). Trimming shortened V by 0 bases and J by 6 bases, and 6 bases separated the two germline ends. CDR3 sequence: CATSRDGREQYF. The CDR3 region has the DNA TGTGCCACCAGCAGAGATGGGCGCGAGCAGTACTTC.

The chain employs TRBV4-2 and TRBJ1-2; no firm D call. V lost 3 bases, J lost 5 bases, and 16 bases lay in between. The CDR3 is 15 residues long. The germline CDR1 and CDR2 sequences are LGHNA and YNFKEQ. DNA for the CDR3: TGTGCCAGCAGCCAGGAGAGGGCCCTAGGGTATGGCTACACCTTC. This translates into CASSQERALGYGYTF.

CDR3 loop: CASAGEPGELFF. For the CDR3, the DNA is TGTGCCAGCGCCGGGGAGCCCGGGGAGCTGTTTTTT. The chain joins TRBV27 to TRBJ2-2; possible D gene TRBD2, 5 bases. The CDR3 consists of 12 residues. The germline gives CDR1 MNHEY, CDR2 SMNVEV (reference sequence). V dropped 8 bases and J dropped 6 bases, with 10 bases sitting between them.

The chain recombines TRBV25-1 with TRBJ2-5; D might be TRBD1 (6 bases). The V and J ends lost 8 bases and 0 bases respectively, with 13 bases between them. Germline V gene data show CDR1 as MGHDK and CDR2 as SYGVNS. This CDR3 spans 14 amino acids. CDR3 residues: CASGLDSHQETQYF. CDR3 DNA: TGTGCCAGCGGTTTGGACAGTCACCAAGAGACCCAGTACTTC.

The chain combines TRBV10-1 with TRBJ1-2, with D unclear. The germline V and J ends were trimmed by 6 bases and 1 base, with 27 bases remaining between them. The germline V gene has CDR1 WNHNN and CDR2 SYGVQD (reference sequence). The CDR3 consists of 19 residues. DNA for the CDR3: TGCGCCAGCAGCTCCCAACAACTCCTCCGGGAAAGGCTTAACTATGGCTACACCTTC. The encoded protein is CASSSQQLLRERLNYGYTF.

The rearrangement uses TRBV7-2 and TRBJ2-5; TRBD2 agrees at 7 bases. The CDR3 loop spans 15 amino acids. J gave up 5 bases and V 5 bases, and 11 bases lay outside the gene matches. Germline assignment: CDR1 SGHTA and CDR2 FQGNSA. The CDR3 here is CASSPRSGGWETQYF. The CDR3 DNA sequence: TGTGCCAGCAGCCCCCGTTCGGGGGGTTGGGAGACCCAGTACTTC.

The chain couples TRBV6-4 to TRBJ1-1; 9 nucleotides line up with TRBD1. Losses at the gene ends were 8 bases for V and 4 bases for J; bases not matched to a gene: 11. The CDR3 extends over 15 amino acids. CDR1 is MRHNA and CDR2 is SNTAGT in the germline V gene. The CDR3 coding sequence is TGTGCCAGCCGAAGACAGGGGGGCCGGAGCACTGAAGCTTTCTTT. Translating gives CASRRQGGRSTEAFF.

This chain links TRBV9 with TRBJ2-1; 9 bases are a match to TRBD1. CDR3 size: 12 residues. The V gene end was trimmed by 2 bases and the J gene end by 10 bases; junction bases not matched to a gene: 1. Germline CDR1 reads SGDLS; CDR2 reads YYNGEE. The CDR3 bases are TGTGCCAGCAGCGTGGGGACAGGGGAGCAGTTCTTC. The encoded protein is CASSVGTGEQFF. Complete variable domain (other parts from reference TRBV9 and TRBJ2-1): DSGVTQTPKHLITATGQRVTLRCSPRSGDLSVYWYQQSLDQGLQFLIQYYNGEERAKGNILERFSAQQFPDLHSELNLSSLELGDSALYFCASSVGTGEQFFGPGTRLTVL.

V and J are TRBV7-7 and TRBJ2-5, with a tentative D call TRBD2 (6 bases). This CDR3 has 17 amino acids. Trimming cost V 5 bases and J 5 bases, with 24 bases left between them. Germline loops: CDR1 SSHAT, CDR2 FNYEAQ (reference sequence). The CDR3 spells CASSLRTGDGIYETQYF. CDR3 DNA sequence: TGTGCCAGCAGCCTAAGGACGGGGGACGGGATTTATGAGACCCAGTACTTC.

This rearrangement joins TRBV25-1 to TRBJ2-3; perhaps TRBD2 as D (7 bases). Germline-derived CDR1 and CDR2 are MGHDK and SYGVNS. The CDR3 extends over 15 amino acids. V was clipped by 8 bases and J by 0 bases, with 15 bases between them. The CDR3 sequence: CASQSGGGSTDTQYF. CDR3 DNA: TGTGCCAGCCAATCGGGGGGCGGTAGCACAGATACGCAGTATTTT.

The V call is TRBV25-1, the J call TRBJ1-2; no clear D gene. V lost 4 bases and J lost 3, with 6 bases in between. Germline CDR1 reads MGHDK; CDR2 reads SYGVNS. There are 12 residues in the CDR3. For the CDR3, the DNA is TGTGCCAGCAGTGTCGGGGACTATGGCTACACCTTC. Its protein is CASSVGDYGYTF.

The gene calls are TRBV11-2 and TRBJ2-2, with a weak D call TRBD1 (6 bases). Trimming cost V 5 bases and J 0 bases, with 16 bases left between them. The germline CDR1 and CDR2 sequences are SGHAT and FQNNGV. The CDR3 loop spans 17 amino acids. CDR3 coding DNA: TGTGCCAGCAGCCAGGGGAGAGGACGGACGAACACCGGGGAGCTGTTTTTT. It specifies CASSQGRGRTNTGELFF.

CDR3 sequence: CASRGFSLSTRDRGSEQYF. CDR3 nucleotides: TGTGCCAGCAGAGGCTTTTCACTTTCTACCCGGGACAGGGGTTCCGAGCAGTACTTC. The chain is built from TRBV28 and TRBJ2-7, with 10 bases that match TRBD1. J lost 6 bases, V lost 6 bases, and 23 bases had no gene match. CDR3 length: 19 amino acids. The V gene's germline CDR1 is MDHEN and CDR2 SYDVKM.

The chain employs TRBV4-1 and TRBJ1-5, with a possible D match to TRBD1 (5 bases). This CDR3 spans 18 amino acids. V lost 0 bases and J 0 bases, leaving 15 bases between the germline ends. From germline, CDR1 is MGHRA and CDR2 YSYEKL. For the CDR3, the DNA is TGCGCCAGCAGCCAAGATCGGGAGGGGCGGTATAGCAATCAGCCCCAGCATTTT. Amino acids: CASSQDREGRYSNQPQHF.

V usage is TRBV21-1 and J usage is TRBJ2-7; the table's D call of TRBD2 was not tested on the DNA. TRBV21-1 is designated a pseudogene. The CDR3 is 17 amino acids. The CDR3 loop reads CASSKFGQTGSRYEQYF. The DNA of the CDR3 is TGTGCCAGCAGCAAATTTGGCCAAACGGGGTCCAGATACGAGCAGTACTTC.

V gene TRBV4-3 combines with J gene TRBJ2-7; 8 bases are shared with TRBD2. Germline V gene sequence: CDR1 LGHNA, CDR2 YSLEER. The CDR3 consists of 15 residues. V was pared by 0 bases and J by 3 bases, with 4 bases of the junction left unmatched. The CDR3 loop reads CASSQEGSGSYEQYF. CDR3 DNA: TGCGCCAGCAGCCAAGAAGGGAGCGGGAGCTACGAGCAGTACTTC.